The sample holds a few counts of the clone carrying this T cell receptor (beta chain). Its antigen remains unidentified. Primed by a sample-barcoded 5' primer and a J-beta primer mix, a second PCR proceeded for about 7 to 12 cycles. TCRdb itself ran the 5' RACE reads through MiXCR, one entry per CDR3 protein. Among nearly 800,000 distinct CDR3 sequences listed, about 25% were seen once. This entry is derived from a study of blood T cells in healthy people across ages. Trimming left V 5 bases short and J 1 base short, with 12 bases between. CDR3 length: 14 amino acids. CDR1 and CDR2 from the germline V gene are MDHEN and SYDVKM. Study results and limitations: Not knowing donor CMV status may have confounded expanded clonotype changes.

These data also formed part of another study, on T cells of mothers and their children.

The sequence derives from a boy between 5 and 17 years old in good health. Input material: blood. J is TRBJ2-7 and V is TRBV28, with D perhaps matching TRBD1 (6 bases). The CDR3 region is CASSNRAISYEQYF. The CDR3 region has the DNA TGTGCCAGCAGTAACAGGGCCATATCCTACGAGCAGTACTTC.